One sample yielded the 10 T cell receptor beta chains listed below, sequenced in a study of T cells in Graves' hyperthyroidism and ophthalmopathy. TCR beta CDR3 regions were amplified from RNA transcripts. An initial round of RT-PCR targeting the TCR CDR3 relied on the HTBI primer set. TCRdb ran MiXCR on the multiplex PCR reads and lists one entry per CDR3 protein. The table has about 600,000 distinct CDR3 sequences, more than 12% seen once. Sequencing was done on a sample of blood. Source of these receptors: a woman in her forties or fifties with Graves' ophthalmopathy.

This rearrangement joins TRBV4-2 to TRBJ1-5; no reliable D call. V lost 0 bases and J lost 6, with 6 bases in between. The CDR3 sequence is 13 residues long. CDR1 is LGHNA, CDR2 YNFKEQ, per germline. CDR3 nucleotide sequence: TGTGCCAGCAGCCAAGATCGCGCTCAGCCCCAGCATTTT. Translating gives CASSQDRAQPQHF.

There are a few counts of this clonotype. The J gene is TRBJ1-5, the V gene TRBV6-1; D is ambiguous. The germline V gene has CDR1 MNHNS and CDR2 SASEGT. The V end was cut by 5 bases, the J end by 0 bases, with 11 bases between. The CDR3 runs to 15 residues. The CDR3 DNA reads as TGTGCCAGCAGTACCGGAGACGATAGCAATCAGCCCCAGCATTTT. Translated: CASSTGDDSNQPQHF.

At least ten counts were recorded for this clonotype. The V gene is TRBV20-1, the J gene TRBJ2-7; a weak D match, TRBD2 (6 bases). CDR1 is DFQATT and CDR2 is SNEGSKA in the germline V gene (reference sequence). The CDR3 length is 13 residues. V was pared by 1 base and J by 3 bases, with 10 bases between. CDR3: CSARVISGYEQYF. CDR3 in DNA: TGCAGTGCTAGAGTCATTAGCGGCTACGAGCAGTACTTC.

This clonotype was seen at least ten times. The chain employs TRBV5-1 and TRBJ1-6; 8 bases line up with TRBD1. With V trimmed by 4 bases and J by 8 bases, 11 bases remained unmatched. The CDR3 sequence is 16 residues long. The germline V gene encodes CDR1 SGHRS and CDR2 YFSETQ. CDR3 nucleotides: TGCGCCAGCAGCCCGACTCGGACAGGGATGGATTCACCCCTCCACTTT. This encodes CASSPTRTGMDSPLHF.

This clonotype has a handful of counts. The CDR3 loop is CASSLGLAGVDLYF. The CDR3 DNA follows: TGTGCCAGCAGCTTAGGACTAGCGGGAGTAGATCTGTACTTC. V gene TRBV7-9 combines with J gene TRBJ2-5, with TRBD2 identical over 12 bases. Germline CDR1 and CDR2: SEHNR and FQNEAQ (reference sequence). V shed 1 base, J shed 13 bases, and the junction held 7 bases outside the gene matches. The CDR3 covers 14 residues.

This clonotype appeared many times. The chain has TRBV28 and TRBJ2-3; 8 nucleotides agree with TRBD1. With V trimmed by 3 bases and J by 2 bases, 4 bases remained unmatched. CDR1 MDHEN and CDR2 SYDVKM come from the germline V gene. The CDR3 is 15 amino acids. The CDR3 sequence: CASSFWTGNTDTQYF. As DNA, the CDR3 is TGTGCCAGCAGTTTCTGGACAGGGAACACAGATACGCAGTATTTT.

This clonotype was observed at least ten times. The rearrangement links TRBV7-2 to TRBJ2-7, with TRBD2 as a possible D gene (5 bases). There are 11 residues in the CDR3. Germline CDR1 SGHTA, CDR2 FQGNSA. Deletions cut 2 bases from V and 7 bases from J, with 6 bases between. Here the CDR3 reads CASSLPGEQYF. Written as DNA, the CDR3 is TGTGCCAGCAGCTTACCGGGGGAGCAGTACTTC.

The table lists this clonotype with many counts. This chain joins TRBV4-1 and TRBJ2-7, with 7 nucleotides matching TRBD2. Germline lookup yields CDR1 MGHRA and CDR2 YSYEKL. V lost 1 base to trimming and J lost 4 bases; unmatched junction nucleotides: 7. The CDR3 extends over 15 amino acids. CDR3 coding DNA: TGCGCCAGCAGCCAAGGCTGGGCGGGAGATTACGAGCAGTACTTC. Translation gives CASSQGWAGDYEQYF.

CDR3 bases: TGTGCCAGTAGTATAGGTTTAGCGGGAAAGGAGAATGAGCAGTTCTTC. It encodes CASSIGLAGKENEQFF. The chain couples TRBV19 to TRBJ2-1, with 8 bases matching TRBD2. Germline V lookup: CDR1 LNHDA, CDR2 SQIVND (reference sequence). Trimming at V came to 1 base and at J to 7 bases, leaving 9 bases not matched to a gene. The CDR3 contains 16 residues.

This clonotype was counted only a few times. This chain uses TRBV20-1 with TRBJ2-5; D is undetermined. This CDR3 region has 13 residues. CDR1 is DFQATT and CDR2 is SNEGSKA in the germline V gene (reference sequence). Trimming removed 0 bases from V and 2 bases from J, with 7 bases in between. For the CDR3, the DNA is TGCAGTGCTAGAGACCCTAGACAAGAGACCCAGTACTTC. Its translation: CSARDPRQETQYF.